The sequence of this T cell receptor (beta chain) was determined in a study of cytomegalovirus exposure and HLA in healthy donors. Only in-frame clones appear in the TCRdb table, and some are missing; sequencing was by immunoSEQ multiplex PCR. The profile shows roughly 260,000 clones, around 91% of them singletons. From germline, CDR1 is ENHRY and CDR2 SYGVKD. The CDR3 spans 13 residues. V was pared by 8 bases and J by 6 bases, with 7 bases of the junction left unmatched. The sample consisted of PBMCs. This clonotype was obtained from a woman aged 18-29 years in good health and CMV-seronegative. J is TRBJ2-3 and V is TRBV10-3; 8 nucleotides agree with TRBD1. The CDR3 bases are TGTGCCATCGGGGGACAGGAATATGATACGCAGTATTTT. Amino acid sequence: CAIGGQEYDTQYF.